The 2 T cell receptor beta chains below all came from one sample that was sequenced in a study of blood T cell repertoires in COVID-19. Some clones are missing from TCRdb's copy, which holds only in-frame ones; the method was immunoSEQ multiplex PCR. Here the sample spans some 110,000 clones, approximately 76% being singletons. Sequencing was done on a sample of peripheral blood. Receptors originate from a woman in her 70s with acute or convalescent COVID-19.

This chain connects TRBV3-1 (or the pseudogene TRBV3-2) to TRBJ2-5, with D tentatively TRBD2 (7 bases). The CDR3 is 15 residues long. Germline V gene lookup returns CDR1 LGHDT and CDR2 YNNKEL (reference sequence). V was shortened by 0 bases and J by 2 bases, with 10 bases between the two germline ends. The CDR3 region has the DNA TGTGCCAGCAGCCAAGATGGGGGGGCGCAAGAGACCCAGTACTTC. It translates to CASSQDGGAQETQYF.

This clone was counted only a few times. The CDR3: CSAKDGTVDTEAFF. The CDR3 nucleotides read TGCAGCGCTAAAGACGGGACAGTGGACACTGAAGCTTTCTTT. The V call is TRBV29-1, the J call TRBJ1-1, with 7 bases that match TRBD1. The CDR3 contains 14 residues. The germline CDR1 and CDR2 sequences are SQVTM and ANQGSEA. J lost 3 bases, V lost 7 bases, and 11 bases had no gene match.